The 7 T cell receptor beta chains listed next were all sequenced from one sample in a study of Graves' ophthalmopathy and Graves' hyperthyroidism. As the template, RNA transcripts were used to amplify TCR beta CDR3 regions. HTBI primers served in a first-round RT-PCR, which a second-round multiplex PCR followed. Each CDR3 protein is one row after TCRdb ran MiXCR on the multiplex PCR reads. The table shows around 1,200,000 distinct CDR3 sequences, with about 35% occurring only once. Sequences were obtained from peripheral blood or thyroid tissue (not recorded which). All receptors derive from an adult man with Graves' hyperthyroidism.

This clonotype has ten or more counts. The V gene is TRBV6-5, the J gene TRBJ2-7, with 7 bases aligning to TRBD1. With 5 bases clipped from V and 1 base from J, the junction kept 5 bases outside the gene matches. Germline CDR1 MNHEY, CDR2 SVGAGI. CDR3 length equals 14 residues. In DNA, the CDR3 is TGTGCCAGCAGTGGCCAGACAGGGTCCTACGAGCAGTACTTC. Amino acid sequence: CASSGQTGSYEQYF.

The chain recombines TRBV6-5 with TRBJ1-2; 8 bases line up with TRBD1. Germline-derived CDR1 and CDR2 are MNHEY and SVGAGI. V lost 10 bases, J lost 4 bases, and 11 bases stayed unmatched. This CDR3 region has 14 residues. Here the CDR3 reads CAINRGKTVYGYTF. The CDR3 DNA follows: TGTGCCATAAACAGGGGGAAGACGGTCTATGGCTACACCTTC.

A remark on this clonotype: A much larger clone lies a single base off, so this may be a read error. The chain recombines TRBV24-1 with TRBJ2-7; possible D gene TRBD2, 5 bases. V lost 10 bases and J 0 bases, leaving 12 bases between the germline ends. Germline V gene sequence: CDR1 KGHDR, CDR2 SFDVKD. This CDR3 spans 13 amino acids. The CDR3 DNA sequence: TGTGCCACGCGGATAGGGAGCTCCTACGAGCAGTACTTC. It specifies CATRIGSSYEQYF.

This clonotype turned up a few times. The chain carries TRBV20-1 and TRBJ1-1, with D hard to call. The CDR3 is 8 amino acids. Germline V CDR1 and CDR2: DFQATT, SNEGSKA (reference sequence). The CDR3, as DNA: TGCAGCTTAGGAAAAGCTTTCTTT. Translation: CSLGKAFF.

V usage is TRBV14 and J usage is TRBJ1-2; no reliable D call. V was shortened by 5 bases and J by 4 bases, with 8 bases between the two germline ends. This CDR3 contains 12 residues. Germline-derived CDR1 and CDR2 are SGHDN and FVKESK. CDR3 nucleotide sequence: TGTGCCAGCAGCGCCGGTTCCTATGGCTACACCTTC. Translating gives CASSAGSYGYTF.

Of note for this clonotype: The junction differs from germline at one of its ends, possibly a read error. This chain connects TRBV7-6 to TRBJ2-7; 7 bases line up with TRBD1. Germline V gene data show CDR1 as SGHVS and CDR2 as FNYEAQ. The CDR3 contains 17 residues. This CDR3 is CASRLAHRDRLSYEQYF. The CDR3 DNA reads TGTGCCAGCAGGTTAGCCCACAGGGACAGACTCTCCTACGAGCAGTACTTC.

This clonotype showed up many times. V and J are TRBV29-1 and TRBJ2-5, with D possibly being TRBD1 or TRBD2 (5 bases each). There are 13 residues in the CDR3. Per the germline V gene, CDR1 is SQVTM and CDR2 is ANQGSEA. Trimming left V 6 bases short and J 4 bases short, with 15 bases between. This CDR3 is CSVGDGLRETQYF. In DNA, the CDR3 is TGCAGCGTGGGGGACGGTCTCCGAGAGACCCAGTACTTC.